A selection of T cell receptor beta chains follows, all from one sample in a study of a mutant IDH1 vaccine in newly diagnosed glioma. These receptors have no known antigen. Sequencing was performed with immunoSEQ multiplex PCR; in TCRdb, only in-frame clones are kept and a portion is missing. The sample yields tens of thousands of clones, 80% to 90% seen once. This sample comprised PBMCs, obtained from a glioma patient whose treatment included an IDH1 peptide vaccine. The receptors were sampled from a man aged 35 to 55 with glioma. Both conserved end residues are part of each CDR3. A D gene is named only where the DNA matches it firmly. Where a row states a size, it is once, few, many or the class of an expanded clone; other rows omit it.

TRBD1,TRBJ2-7,TRBV6-5,-,TGTGCCAGCAGTTACTCGGCAGGGGGCAGCTCCTACGAGCAGTACTTC,CASSYSAGGSSYEQYF
-,TRBJ2-3,TRBV7-3,-,TGTGCCAGCAGCTGGGATTCGCCCCAGCAGTATTTT,CASSWDSPQQYF
-,TRBJ2-3,TRBV28,-,TGTGCCAGCAGTTTATTCAGGTTGGGGCTAACAACAGATACGCAGTATTTT,CASSLFRLGLTTDTQYF
-,TRBJ2-7,TRBV6-6,-,TGTGCCAGCAGTTCCTCAGACAGGTATTCCTACGAGCAGTACTTC,CASSSSDRYSYEQYF
-,TRBJ2-3,TRBV5-4,-,TGTGCCAGCAGCCCGGACCCCACAGATACGCAGTATTTT,CASSPDPTDTQYF
-,TRBJ2-3,TRBV9,-,TGTGCCAGCAGCGTAGCAGGCAGGGGACCGTTAGGGACAGATACGCAGTATTTT,CASSVAGRGPLGTDTQYF
-,TRBJ2-6,TRBV12-5,once,TGTGCTAGTGGCCTTTCTGGGGCCAACGTCCTGACTTTC,CASGLSGANVLTF
TRBD1,TRBJ1-1,TRBV27,-,TGTGCCAGCAGTTTGACAGGGGATACTGAAGCTTTCTTT,CASSLTGDTEAFF
-,TRBJ2-5,TRBV4-2,-,TGTGCCAGCAGCCAAGCGAGCACCTCCGCCGGGGAGACCCAGTACTTC,CASSQASTSAGETQYF
TRBD2,TRBJ2-1,TRBV7-9,-,TGTGCCAGCAGCTTATCCGGGAGGCGGTCTTTGAATGAGCAGTTCTTC,CASSLSGRRSLNEQFF
-,TRBJ2-6,TRBV5-1,-,TGCGCCAGCAGCTTGGACGTATCCGGGGCCAACGTCCTGACTTTC,CASSLDVSGANVLTF
-,TRBJ2-7,TRBV9,-,TGTGCCAGCAGCGTAGCTCCGGGGTTTGAGCAGTACTTC,CASSVAPGFEQYF
-,TRBJ1-5,TRBV19,-,TGTGCCAGTAGTATCTCGGATTATAGCAATCAGCCCCAGCATTTT,CASSISDYSNQPQHF
-,TRBJ2-5,TRBV15,-,TGTGCCACCAAACTACAAGGGGGAGAGACCCAGTACTTC,CATKLQGGETQYF
TRBD2,TRBJ2-2,TRBV6-4,-,TGTGCCAGCAAGGTTGGCGGGAGAACGAACACCGGGGAGCTGTTTTTT,CASKVGGRTNTGELFF
-,TRBJ2-7,TRBV7-9,-,TGTGCCAGCAGCCCGTCCGGGACGATGGGCGAGCAGTACTTC,CASSPSGTMGEQYF
TRBD2,TRBJ2-7,TRBV5-4,-,TGTGCCAGCAGCTTGGGCGGGAGGGAAACCTACGAGCAGTACTTC,CASSLGGRETYEQYF
TRBD2,TRBJ2-3,TRBV10-3,once,TGTGCCATCAGTGAAGGGACTAGCGGGAGAGGCACAGATACGCAGTATTTT,CAISEGTSGRGTDTQYF
-,TRBJ2-5,TRBV5-1,-,TGCGCCAGCAGCTCGGGGCAGGGGCGGGAGACCCAGTACTTC,CASSSGQGRETQYF
TRBD2,TRBJ2-4,TRBV19,-,TGTGCCAGTAGTATAGAGGGACTAGCAGGAAACATTCAGTACTTC,CASSIEGLAGNIQYF
-,TRBJ2-5,TRBV5-1,-,TGCGCCAGCAGCTTCCAAGCCGTTCAAGAGACCCAGTACTTC,CASSFQAVQETQYF
TRBD1,TRBJ1-5,TRBV4-2,-,TGTGCCAGCAGCCATGACAGGGATCAGCCCCAGCATTTT,CASSHDRDQPQHF
TRBD2,TRBJ2-7,TRBV6-1,-,TGTGCCAGCAGTGAAGTGGGACTAGCGGGAGAAGTCTTTTACGAGCAGTACTTC,CASSEVGLAGEVFYEQYF
-,TRBJ2-1,TRBV6-5,-,TGTGCCAGCAGTCAGGTGACTGAGTACAATGAGCAGTTCTTC,CASSQVTEYNEQFF
TRBD1,TRBJ2-7,TRBV6-1,-,TGTGCCAGCAGCCAAGGGACAGCAAGCTCCTACGAGCAGTACTTC,CASSQGTASSYEQYF
TRBD1,TRBJ2-1,TRBV5-4,-,TGTGCCAGCAGCTCCCGGGACAGGGGATGGAATGAGCAGTTCTTC,CASSSRDRGWNEQFF
-,TRBJ1-5,TRBV18,-,TGTGCCAGCTCACCCAGGGGCAATCAGCCCCAGCATTTT,CASSPRGNQPQHF
TRBD1,TRBJ1-3,TRBV10-3,-,TGTGCCATCAGCAACTCGGGACAGGGAAACACCATATATTTT,CAISNSGQGNTIYF
-,TRBJ2-2,TRBV9,-,TGTGCCAGCAGTTCCCGGTTAGGAGGCGGGGAGCTGTTTTTT,CASSSRLGGGELFF
-,TRBJ2-1,TRBV9,-,TGTGCCAGCGATCTAGGGTGGGGCAATGAGCAGTTCTTC,CASDLGWGNEQFF
-,TRBJ2-4,TRBV18,-,TGTGCCAGCTCACCACCGCCCGAGGGATCCCTAGCCAAAAACATTCAGTACTTC,CASSPPPEGSLAKNIQYF
-,TRBJ2-1,TRBV7-6,-,TGTGCCAGCAGCTTACTTTACGGATACAATGAGCAGTTCTTC,CASSLLYGYNEQFF
TRBD1,TRBJ2-5,TRBV29-1,-,TGCAGCGTAAGAAGACAGGGAACAGAGACCCAGTACTTC,CSVRRQGTETQYF
-,TRBJ2-7,TRBV4-2,few,TGTGCCAGCAGCCCCGCTAGAGGTACCTACGAGCAGTACTTC,CASSPARGTYEQYF
-,TRBJ2-6,TRBV19,-,TGTGCCAGTAGTCAGGGTTACGGGGCCAACGTCCTGACTTTC,CASSQGYGANVLTF
-,TRBJ2-3,TRBV19,-,TGTGCCAGTAGTATAGGCCCAGATACGCAGTATTTT,CASSIGPDTQYF
-,TRBJ2-1,TRBV14,-,TGTGCCAGCAGCCCCACCAGGGACCTACTCGCTTTATCCGGGCATGAGCAGTTCTTC,CASSPTRDLLALSGHEQFF
TRBD1,TRBJ2-5,TRBV11-2,-,TGTGCCAGCAACATACAGGGGCAAGAGACCCAGTACTTC,CASNIQGQETQYF
-,TRBJ1-1,TRBV27,-,TGTGCCAGCAGTCCTCGAGGGGGAAAGAACACTGAAGCTTTCTTT,CASSPRGGKNTEAFF
-,TRBJ2-5,TRBV9,-,TGTGCCAGCAGCACAGGTGGGGGGCAAGAGACCCAGTACTTC,CASSTGGGQETQYF
TRBD2,TRBJ2-1,TRBV5-1,few,TGCGCCAGCAGCTGGCTAGCGGGTAACTCCTACAATGAGCAGTTCTTC,CASSWLAGNSYNEQFF
-,TRBJ2-2,TRBV19,-,TGTGCCAGCAGAAGGGTTCCGAACACCGGGGAGCTGTTTTTT,CASRRVPNTGELFF
TRBD2,TRBJ2-3,TRBV4-2,-,TGTGCCAGCAGCCGACTAGCGGGAGAGGGGGATACGCAGTATTTT,CASSRLAGEGDTQYF
TRBD1,TRBJ2-7,TRBV5-6,-,TGTGCCAGCAGACTACCCGGGACAGGGGGCCGAGAGCAGTACTTC,CASRLPGTGGREQYF
TRBD2,TRBJ2-5,TRBV5-8,-,TGTGCCAGCAGCTTGGGACTAGCGGGTGCAGAGACCCAGTACTTC,CASSLGLAGAETQYF
TRBD2,TRBJ2-7,TRBV29-1,few,TGCAGCGTTGTTGGGGGGGTTAGCTCCTACGAGCAGTACTTC,CSVVGGVSSYEQYF
-,TRBJ2-7,TRBV7-2,few,TGTGCCAGCAGCTTCAAGCGTAGGGGTGGTGAGCAGTACTTC,CASSFKRRGGEQYF
TRBD2,TRBJ2-3,TRBV7-2,-,TGTGCCAGCAGCTTGACTAGCGGGAGGGATACGCAGTATTTT,CASSLTSGRDTQYF
TRBD2,TRBJ2-7,TRBV4-1,-,TGCGCCAGCAGCCAACGGACTAGCGGGGTAGAGCAGTACTTC,CASSQRTSGVEQYF
-,TRBJ2-3,TRBV2,once,TGTGCCAGCAGTCCTACAGGGCTAGATACGCAGTATTTT,CASSPTGLDTQYF
TRBD2,TRBJ2-4,TRBV11-2,-,TGTGCCAGCAGCTTTAGGACTAGCATTGCCAAAAACATTCAGTACTTC,CASSFRTSIAKNIQYF
-,TRBJ1-2,TRBV6-5,-,TGTGCCACCTTGGCCACAGGACCATTCTATGGCTACACCTTC,CATLATGPFYGYTF
-,TRBJ2-7,TRBV7-9,-,TGTGCCAGCAGACCCGGGCTCGGCCACGAGCAGTACTTC,CASRPGLGHEQYF
-,TRBJ1-3,TRBV5-1,-,TGCGCCAGCAGCGAGACCTTCTCTGGAAACACCATATATTTT,CASSETFSGNTIYF
TRBD2,TRBJ2-2,TRBV19,-,TGTGCCAGTAGTACCGGGGGACTAGCGGGAGGCCCCGGGGAGCTGTTTTTT,CASSTGGLAGGPGELFF
TRBD2,TRBJ2-7,TRBV6-6,few,TGTGCCAGCAGTGTCGGGCAACTAGCGGGAGCATACGAGCAGTACTTC,CASSVGQLAGAYEQYF
TRBD2,TRBJ2-5,TRBV18,-,TGTGCCAGCTCAGTGGGACTAGCGGGAGTTAAGGAGACCCAGTACTTC,CASSVGLAGVKETQYF
-,TRBJ2-7,TRBV18,-,TGTGCCAGCTCACCCGACGGAACCTCCTACGAGCAGTACTTC,CASSPDGTSYEQYF
TRBD1,TRBJ2-7,TRBV13,-,TGTGCCAGCAGCTTAGGCCCGGCCTCGGGACAGCCAGCCTACGAGCAGTACTTC,CASSLGPASGQPAYEQYF
TRBD2,TRBJ2-1,TRBV5-1,-,TGCGCCAGCAGCACCGGACTAGCGGGAACCTACAATGAGCAGTTCTTC,CASSTGLAGTYNEQFF